This T cell receptor (beta chain) stems from a study of blood T cell repertoires in COVID-19. In the study overall: Whether acute or convalescent, the COVID-19 samples came from the United States, Italy and Spain.

This clone occurred once. This CDR3 is 15 amino acids long. Germline CDR1 and CDR2: MNHEY and SMNVEV (reference sequence). V was clipped by 6 bases and J by 1 base, with 12 bases between them. Under the authors' procedure: Estimation of nucleated cell counts relied on the amplification of reference gene primers. The assay was immunoSEQ multiplex PCR, and TCRdb's table has in-frame clones only and misses some. D and trimming were read from the DNA, whereas the V and J calls and clone size are those reported in that table. The sample shows approximately 390,000 clones, 85% to 90% of them seen only once.

This rearrangement joins TRBV27 to TRBJ2-2; D unresolved. Sequencing was done on a sample of peripheral blood. This sequence originates from a man in his late teens or twenties with active or convalescent COVID-19. The CDR3 loop is CASSRSWLNTGELFF. CDR3 nucleotides: TGTGCCAGCAGCCGGAGTTGGTTGAACACCGGGGAGCTGTTTTTT.